This entry lists 15 T cell receptor beta chains sequenced from one sample in a study of Tregs in tolerant kidney transplant recipients (dated by TCRdb to between 2018 and 2021). The transplants used related donors along with nonmyeloablative bone marrow transplantation, and in the human trials mixed chimerism was transient. Library preparation was by the immunoSEQ multiplex PCR assay. TCRdb stores this immuneACCESS table with in-frame sequences only. Part of the clones is absent; in the studies checked, under half of the shortfall reflects unresolved V genes, and no reason is known for the rest. This sample's listing comprises tens of thousands of clones. Together, the top ten hold 1.8% of the sample. Sequenced here: CD4+ T cells from blood (PBMCs), sampled 24 months after the transplant. The receptor set was obtained from a human patient who received a combined kidney and bone marrow transplant. In patients who had a transplant, some T cells may come from the graft donor.

In the case of this clone: Read sequence stops 3 residues before the CDR3 end, and the germline J gene provides the missing end. V usage is TRBV19 and J usage is TRBJ2-3, with 12 bases fitting TRBD2. The germline CDR1 and CDR2 sequences are LNHDA and SQIVND (reference sequence). The CDR3 runs 16 residues. V was pared by 4 bases and J by 5 bases, with 7 bases of the junction left unmatched. CDR3 loop: CASSKSTSGRLDTQYF. The sequenced CDR3 bases are TGTGCCAGTAGTAAATCGACTAGCGGGAGATTAGATACG.

Details on this clone: The CDR3 is cut off 3 residues early in the read; its end comes from the germline J gene. This chain uses TRBV5-1 with TRBJ1-6, with D possibly being TRBD1 (5 bases). Germline assignment: CDR1 SGHRS and CDR2 YFSETQ. The V end was cut by 2 bases, the J end by 7 bases, with 10 bases between. The CDR3 is made up of 14 amino acids. The CDR3 loop is CASSFGQGNSPLHF. The sequenced CDR3 bases are TGCGCCAGCAGCTTCGGGCAGGGAAATTCACCC.

Turning to this clone: The read gets to within 3 residues of the CDR3 end, and the germline J gene fills in the rest. V is TRBV20-1 and J is TRBJ2-3, with 7 positions matching TRBD1. Losses at the gene ends were 5 bases for V and 3 bases for J; bases not matched to a gene: 5. The CDR3 spans 13 residues. Looked up from germline, CDR1 is DFQATT and CDR2 is SNEGSKA (reference sequence). The CDR3 sequence: CSAGQVGTDTQYF. Partial CDR3 DNA: TGCAGTGCTGGACAGGTGGGGACAGATACG.

Concerning this clone itself: From the germline J gene comes the end of the CDR3, since the read stops 3 residues before it. The gene calls are TRBV7-8 and TRBJ1-2, with 9 bases identical to TRBD1. The ends lost 5 bases at V and 6 bases at J; junction bases unmatched: 13. This CDR3 is 16 amino acids long. Germline CDR1 and CDR2: SGHVS and FQNEAQ. CDR3 region: CASSLRWDRAEDGYTF. The CDR3 DNA, read in part, is TGTGCCAGCAGCCTTCGATGGGACAGGGCCGAGGATGGC.

In regard to this clone: The junction differs from germline at one of its ends, possibly a read error. The CDR3 goes on 3 residues after the read ends, and that part is filled in from the germline J gene. The chain links TRBV4-2 to TRBJ2-5; no clear D. Germline V gene data show CDR1 as LGHNA and CDR2 as YNFKEQ. The CDR3 is made up of 16 amino acids. This CDR3 is CASSQGSSGLQETQYF. The sequenced CDR3 bases are TGCGCCAGCAGCCAAGGTAGCTCCGGATTACAAGAGACC.

About this clone itself: The CDR3 goes on 3 residues after the read ends, and that part is filled in from the germline J gene. The rearrangement links TRBV7-2 to TRBJ1-5; 7 positions match TRBD1. CDR1 and CDR2 from the germline V gene are SGHTA and FQGNSA. Germline trimming cut 5 bases from V and 4 bases from J; bases unmatched to any gene: 8. CDR3 length: 15 amino acids. The sequenced CDR3 bases are TGTGCCAGCAGCGTCGGACAGGCACAAAATCAGCCC. Translation gives CASSVGQAQNQP. The entire CDR3 protein is CASSVGQAQNQPQHF.

With respect to this clone: The read ends 3 residues early relative to the CDR3; the germline J gene fills the gap. The chain recombines TRBV4-2 with TRBJ2-3; tentative D call: TRBD2 (6 bases). Germline CDR1 reads LGHNA; CDR2 reads YNFKEQ. This CDR3 is 16 amino acids long. Trimming pared 0 bases from V and 8 bases from J, leaving 18 bases between. CDR3 DNA (partial): TGTGCCAGCAGCCAAGATACGGGGGAGCCCCAAGGTACG. It translates to CASSQDTGEPQGT. The entire CDR3 is CASSQDTGEPQGTQYF.

Details on this clone: The read is 3 residues too short to cover the CDR3 end, so that end is filled in from the germline J gene. The rearrangement joins TRBV7-9 to TRBJ2-2; D not resolved. The CDR3 has 15 residues. From germline, CDR1 is SEHNR and CDR2 FQNEAQ (reference sequence). Trimming stripped 4 bases from V and 3 bases from J, with 12 bases between. Incomplete CDR3 DNA: TGTGCCAGCAGCTCAGGCCAGGTTTACACCGGGGAG. This translates into CASSSGQVYTGE. The complete CDR3 sequence is CASSSGQVYTGELFF.

With regard to this clone: The read terminates 3 residues before the CDR3 end, so the remaining end is supplied by the germline J gene. The chain links TRBV20-1 to TRBJ1-5; D is unclear. CDR1 DFQATT and CDR2 SNEGSKA come from the germline V gene (reference sequence). This CDR3 comprises 13 residues. The V and J ends lost 3 bases and 2 bases respectively, with 8 bases between them. The DNA read from the CDR3 is TGCAGTGCTAGTCCCGCGGGCAATCAGCCC. Encoded protein: CSASPAGNQP. The CDR3 in its entirety is CSASPAGNQPQHF.

On this clone: The read ends 3 residues before the CDR3 terminus; that terminus is restored from the germline J gene. The chain joins TRBV11-2 to TRBJ2-1; weak D call: TRBD2 (6 bases). There are 15 residues in the CDR3. Per the germline V gene, CDR1 is SGHAT and CDR2 is FQNNGV. V gave up 1 base and J gave up 8 bases, with 15 bases separating them. The CDR3 sequence: CASSLVGGIIDEQFF. CDR3 bases read: TGTGCCAGCAGCTTAGTGGGCGGGATTATCGATGAG.

Details on this clone: The read ends 3 residues before the CDR3 terminus; that terminus is restored from the germline J gene. The chain carries TRBV19 and TRBJ1-2, with TRBD1 matching over 10 bases. CDR1 is LNHDA, CDR2 SQIVND, per germline (reference sequence). Trimming at V came to 7 bases and at J to 4 bases, leaving 3 bases not matched to a gene. This CDR3 is built from 13 residues. CDR3 in amino acids: CASTWTGGYGYTF. The covered CDR3 bases are TGTGCCAGTACCTGGACAGGGGGCTATGGC.

Worth noting for this clone: The read stops 3 residues short of the end of the CDR3; the missing end is completed from the germline J gene. The chain joins TRBV5-4 to TRBJ2-7; 7 positions match TRBD1. V trimming: 4 bases; J trimming: 5 bases; junction bases outside the gene matches: 6. The CDR3 loop spans 13 amino acids. Germline V gene lookup returns CDR1 SGHNT and CDR2 YYREEE (reference sequence). CDR3 protein: CASSLDRLHEQYF. CDR3 DNA, as far as it was read: TGTGCCAGCAGCCTGGACAGGCTTCACGAG.

About this clone itself: The read finishes 3 residues shy of the CDR3 end, and the germline J gene is used to complete it. The chain employs TRBV6-2 or TRBV6-3 and TRBJ2-1; D uncertain. CDR1 MNHEY and CDR2 SVGEGT come from the germline V gene. The CDR3 totals 15 residues. Trimming cost V 2 bases and J 0 bases, with 8 bases left between them. Here the CDR3 reads CASSYHRVSYNEQFF. The CDR3 bases that were read are TGTGCCAGCAGTTACCACCGGGTCTCCTACAATGAG.

In regard to this clone: The sequenced fragment ends 3 residues before the CDR3 boundary, so the rest is inferred from the germline J gene. The J gene is TRBJ2-7, the V gene TRBV5-1, with TRBD1 matching over 10 bases. The length of the CDR3 is 15 residues. V lost 4 bases to trimming and J lost 5 bases; unmatched junction nucleotides: 9. The V gene's germline CDR1 is SGHRS and CDR2 YFSETQ. The part of the CDR3 DNA that was read is TGCGCCAGCAGCCTCTACGACAGGGGGCGCGACGAG. Amino acids: CASSLYDRGRDE. In full, the CDR3 reads CASSLYDRGRDEQYF.

Details on this clone: The CDR3 extends 3 residues past the end of the read, so its final part is completed from the germline J gene. This sequence joins TRBV12-3 or TRBV12-4 and TRBJ2-5; D is perhaps TRBD1 (6 bases). The CDR3 contains 17 residues. V was pared by 5 bases and J by 1 base, with 20 bases between. The CDR3 sequence: CASSKIRGSGLQETQYF. CDR3 DNA, as far as it was read: TGTGCCAGCAGTAAAATCAGGGGATCGGGGCTCCAAGAGACC.